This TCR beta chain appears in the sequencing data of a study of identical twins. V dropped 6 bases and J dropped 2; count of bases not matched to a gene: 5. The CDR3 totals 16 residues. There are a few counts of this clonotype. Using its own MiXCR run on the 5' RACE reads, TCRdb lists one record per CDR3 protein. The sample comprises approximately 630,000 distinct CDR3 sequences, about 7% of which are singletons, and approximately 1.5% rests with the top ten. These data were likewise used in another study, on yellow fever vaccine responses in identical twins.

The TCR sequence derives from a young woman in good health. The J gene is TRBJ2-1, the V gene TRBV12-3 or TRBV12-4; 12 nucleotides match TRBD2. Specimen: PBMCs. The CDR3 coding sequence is TGTGCCAGCAGCCCTAGCGGGGGGGCCCCCTACAATGAGCAGTTCTTC. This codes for CASSPSGGAPYNEQFF.